Below, one TCR beta chain is given with its context. This CDR3 spans 15 amino acids. CDR1 SGDLS and CDR2 YYNGEE come from the germline V gene. J was trimmed by 5 bases and V by 4 bases; bases with no gene match: 10. This sample is part of a study of blood T cell repertoires in COVID-19. The wider study: Whether acute or convalescent, the COVID-19 samples came from the United States, Italy and Spain. The cDNA or gDNA used as material had been derived from T cells, B-cell-depleted T cells, or PBMCs.

In the authors' workflow: For nucleated cells, counts were estimated from reference gene primer amplification. Clones were read by immunoSEQ multiplex PCR, and TCRdb kept only the in-frame ones, dropping some. V, J and clone size reflect that table, while D and trimming were determined from the DNA. The sample has around 80,000 clones; roughly 87% are singletons. The receptor's source is an older man with acute or convalescent COVID-19. The gene calls are TRBV9 and TRBJ2-5; 8 nucleotides match TRBD1. The sequenced sample consisted of peripheral blood. CDR3 loop: CASSPQGAAYETQYF. The CDR3 region has the DNA TGTGCCAGCAGCCCTCAGGGGGCGGCTTACGAGACCCAGTACTTC.